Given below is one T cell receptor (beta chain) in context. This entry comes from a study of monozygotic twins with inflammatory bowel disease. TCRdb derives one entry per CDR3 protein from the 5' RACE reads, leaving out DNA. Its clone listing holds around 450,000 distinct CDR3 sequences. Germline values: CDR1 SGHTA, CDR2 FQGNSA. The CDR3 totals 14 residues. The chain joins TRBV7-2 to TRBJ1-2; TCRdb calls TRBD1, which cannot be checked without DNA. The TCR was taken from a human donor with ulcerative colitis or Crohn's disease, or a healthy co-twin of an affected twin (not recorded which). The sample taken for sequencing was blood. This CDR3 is CASTPGGASYGYTF.